This passage covers 2 T cell receptor beta chains from one sample sequenced in a study of T cell changes during pregnancy in multiple sclerosis. The table came from immunoSEQ multiplex PCR; TCRdb's copy has only in-frame clones and leaves some out. The table lists tens of thousands of clones, 92% of them singletons. The specimen comprised peripheral blood, sampled before pregnancy. The receptors come from a female donor with multiple sclerosis, enrolled in a pregnancy study.

This chain links TRBV27 with TRBJ2-7; 9 nucleotides match TRBD2. V gave up 0 bases and J gave up 6 bases; unmatched junction bases: 6. Germline CDR1 MNHEY, CDR2 SMNVEV (reference sequence). The CDR3 length is 15 residues. This CDR3 is CASSLSPSGTSEQYF. CDR3 sequence (DNA): TGTGCCAGCAGTTTATCGCCTAGCGGGACTTCCGAGCAGTACTTC.

The V and J genes are TRBV7-9 and TRBJ2-5; 7 bases line up with TRBD1. With V trimmed by 1 base and J by 0 bases, 5 bases remained unmatched. The CDR3 contains 16 residues. Germline V lookup: CDR1 SEHNR, CDR2 FQNEAQ (reference sequence). The chain's CDR3 is CASSLGDSPYQETQYF. The CDR3, as DNA: TGTGCCAGCAGCTTAGGGGACAGCCCCTACCAAGAGACCCAGTACTTC.